The clone carrying this T cell receptor beta chain occurred once. The data belong to a study of T cells in Graves' hyperthyroidism and ophthalmopathy. Trimming removed 4 bases from V and 8 bases from J, with 9 bases in between. Germline V gene data show CDR1 as MNHEY and CDR2 as SVGAGI. The CDR3 spans 12 residues. Amplified TCR beta CDR3 regions came from RNA transcripts. The HTBI primer set drove a first-round RT-PCR of the TCR CDR3. TCRdb reanalysed the multiplex PCR reads using MiXCR and keeps one entry per CDR3 protein. The sample shows around 250,000 distinct CDR3 sequences, less than 15% of them seen only once.

The chain couples TRBV6-5 to TRBJ2-1; D remains ambiguous. This TCR was recovered from a woman in her forties with Graves' hyperthyroidism that later progressed to Graves' ophthalmopathy. The sequenced sample consisted of blood. The CDR3 here is CASSLNNDEQFF. CDR3 sequence (DNA): TGTGCCAGCAGTTTGAACAATGATGAGCAGTTCTTC.